This T cell receptor beta chain was captured by sequencing in a study of T cell clonality in common variable immunodeficiency. The germline CDR1 and CDR2 sequences are ENHRY and SYGVKD. This CDR3 contains 14 residues. J lost 7 bases, V lost 10 bases, and 8 bases had no gene match. Donors gave roughly 4.5 to 9 ml heparinized peripheral whole blood. Regarding the study as a whole: CVID subjects had higher TCRbeta clonality than healthy controls, most marked in about a third. Repertoire-complication correlations in CVID were limited by patient heterogeneity. Reportedly, TCR beta sequences from common variable immunodeficiency showed fewer deletions and N-nucleotide insertions.

This clone was seen ten or more times. As yet, its antigen is unknown. The read ends 3 residues shy of where the CDR3 ends; the end is completed using the germline J gene. Profiling relied on immunoSEQ multiplex PCR, and the TCRdb table lists in-frame clones only, not all of them. Captured here are about 35,000 clones, none seen once; the top ten comprise 2.5% to 3%. The sample consisted of peripheral blood mononuclear cells. V is TRBV10-3 and J is TRBJ1-6; the match to TRBD1 covers 9 bases. The sequence was collected from a person aged 18 to 70 in good health. CDR3 sequence reads: CATTVGQGNSPLHF. The part of the CDR3 DNA that was read is TGTGCCACCACCGTGGGACAGGGCAATTCACCC.